The clone carrying this T cell receptor (beta chain) was seen a handful of times. Its antigen is undetermined. These data come from a study of cytomegalovirus exposure and HLA in healthy donors. Whole-study findings and limits: Researchers had no immune exposure information except CMV serostatus available. Rarity marked most TCR sequences, yet some public TCRs occurred in many donors.

The trim removed 4 bases at V and 0 bases at J, leaving 12 bases unmatched. Per germline, CDR1 SEHNR and CDR2 FQNEAQ (reference sequence). CDR3 length equals 19 residues. PCR involved 60 Vbeta and 13 Jbeta primers. Clones were read by immunoSEQ multiplex PCR, and TCRdb kept only the in-frame ones, dropping some. Of 120,000 to 150,000 clones detected, 65% to 85% appear once; the ten largest clones hold more than 4%. This sequence was found in a woman aged 40-49 years in good health and CMV-seropositive. Sequenced material: PBMCs. The rearrangement joins TRBV7-9 to TRBJ2-1; 10 positions agree with TRBD1. The CDR3 DNA reads as TGTGCCAGCAGCTATCGGGACAGGGGAGGGGATGGCTCCTACAATGAGCAGTTCTTC. As protein: CASSYRDRGGDGSYNEQFF. The full variable domain, its missing parts supplied by reference TRBV7-9 and TRBJ2-1, is DTGVSQNPRHKITKRGQNVTFRCDPISEHNRLYWYRQTLGQGPEFLTYFQNEAQLEKSRLLSDRFSAERPKGSFSTLEIQRTEQGDSAMYLCASSYRDRGGDGSYNEQFFGPGTRLTVL.